This TCR beta chain was profiled in a study of blood T cell repertoires in COVID-19. Background on the study: Whether acute or convalescent, the COVID-19 samples came from the United States, Italy and Spain.

Libraries were prepared by immunoSEQ multiplex PCR; TCRdb keeps only in-frame clonotypes and omits some of them. Of some 130,000 clones listed, 85% to 90% were seen once; the top ten hold around 4.5%. CDR3 length equals 11 residues. The clonotype was recovered from a man in his sixties with COVID-19, enrolled during active disease. The chain recombines TRBV21-1 with TRBJ1-1; the D segment call TRBD1 is taken from the table without a DNA check. TRBV21-1 is designated a pseudogene. Sequencing was done on a sample of peripheral blood. The CDR3, as DNA: TGTGCCAGTCAGGTGAACACTGAAGCTTTCTTT. Translated, it gives CASQVNTEAFF.